The entry that follows covers one TCR beta chain sequence. These data come from a study of blood T cell repertoires in COVID-19. Germline V CDR1 and CDR2: WSHSY, SAAADI. V trimming: 7 bases; J trimming: 6 bases; junction bases outside the gene matches: 6. The CDR3 totals 14 residues. Using immunoSEQ multiplex PCR, the repertoire was profiled, and TCRdb retains in-frame clones only, with some absent. Of about 23,000 clones in the sample, over 75% were seen once. The V gene is TRBV10-2, the J gene TRBJ2-1, with TRBD1 matching over 10 bases. The clonotype comes from a man aged 65 to 79 in a cohort sampled during active COVID-19. The sequenced sample was peripheral blood. The CDR3 region has the DNA TGCGCCAGCATGAGACAGGGGGCCTTCAATGAGCAGTTCTTC. This sequence encodes CASMRQGAFNEQFF.